This T cell receptor (beta chain) was profiled in a study of response to subunit inactivated influenza vaccine. General study points: That few new T cells are recruited by each seasonal influenza vaccination was the authors' suggestion.

Germline-derived CDR1 and CDR2 are SEHNR and FQNEAQ (reference sequence). This CDR3 spans 15 amino acids. TCRdb redid the calling of the RT-PCR reads with MiXCR, one entry per CDR3 protein. The sample lists over 450,000 distinct CDR3 sequences, approximately 12% seen once, with under 15% in the top ten. As for this clonotype: The antigen remains undetermined.

This chain connects TRBV7-9 to TRBJ2-4; 7 nucleotides align to TRBD2. The material sequenced was PBMCs from blood, taken 40 to 50 days after vaccination. The source is a man aged 50 to 60 who received an inactivated influenza vaccine. The CDR3 nucleotides read TGTGCATGGGAGGGACCCTCCGGCGGGAAAAACATTCAGTACTTC. Residues: CAWEGPSGGKNIQYF.